The clone carrying this TCR beta chain occurred a few times. Antigen specificity is unknown. The data were obtained in a study of naive and memory T cell subsets. After the first PCR, alpha and beta chain libraries were processed separately. The study's findings and limits: Over 85% of naive TCR sequences appeared only once, unlike memory subsets.

An equimolar mix of two oligonucleotides served as the beta constant-region primer for TRBC1 and TRBC2. TCRdb itself ran the UMI-ligation and nested PCR reads through MiXCR, one entry per CDR3 protein. The table has about 85,000 distinct CDR3 sequences, around 13% seen once. The CDR3 totals 13 residues. The ends were cut back, 0 bases at V and 3 bases at J, with 3 bases in the middle. Germline V gives CDR1 LGHDT, CDR2 YNNKEL (reference sequence). The receptor was derived from a human donor in good health. Source material: central memory CD4+ T cells from blood. The J gene is TRBJ2-1, the V gene TRBV3-1; D remains ambiguous. CDR3 region: CASSQDFYNEQFF. The CDR3 nucleotides read TGTGCCAGCAGCCAAGATTTCTACAATGAGCAGTTCTTC.